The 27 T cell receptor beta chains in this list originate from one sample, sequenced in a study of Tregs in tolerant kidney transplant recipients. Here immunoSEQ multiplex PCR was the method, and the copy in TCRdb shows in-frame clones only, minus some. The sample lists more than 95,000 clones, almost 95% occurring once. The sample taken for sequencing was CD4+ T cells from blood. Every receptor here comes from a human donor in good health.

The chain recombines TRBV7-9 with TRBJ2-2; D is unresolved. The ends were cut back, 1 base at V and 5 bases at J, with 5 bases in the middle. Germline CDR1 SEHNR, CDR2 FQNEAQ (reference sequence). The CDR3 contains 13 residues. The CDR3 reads CASSLEGTGELFF. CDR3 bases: TGTGCCAGCAGCTTAGAAGGGACCGGGGAGCTGTTTTTT. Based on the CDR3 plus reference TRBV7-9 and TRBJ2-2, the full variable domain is DTGVSQNPRHKITKRGQNVTFRCDPISEHNRLYWYRQTLGQGPEFLTYFQNEAQLEKSRLLSDRFSAERPKGSFSTLEIQRTEQGDSAMYLCASSLEGTGELFFGEGSRLTVL.

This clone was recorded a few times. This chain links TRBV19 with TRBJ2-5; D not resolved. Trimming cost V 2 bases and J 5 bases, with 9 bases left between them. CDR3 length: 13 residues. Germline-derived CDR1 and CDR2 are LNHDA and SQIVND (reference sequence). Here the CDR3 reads CASSIPSGETQYF. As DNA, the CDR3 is TGTGCCAGTAGTATACCCTCCGGGGAGACCCAGTACTTC. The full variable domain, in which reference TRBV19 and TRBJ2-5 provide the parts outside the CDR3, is DGGITQSPKYLFRKEGQNVTLSCEQNLNHDAMYWYRQDPGQGLRLIYYSQIVNDFQKGDIAEGYSVSREKKESFPLTVTSAQKNPTAFYLCASSIPSGETQYFGPGTRLLVL.

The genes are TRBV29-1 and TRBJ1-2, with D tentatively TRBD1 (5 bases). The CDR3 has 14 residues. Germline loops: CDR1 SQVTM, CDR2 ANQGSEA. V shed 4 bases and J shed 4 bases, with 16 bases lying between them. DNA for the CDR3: TGCAGCGTTGTTCCGGGGGGAGGTAGCTATGGCTACACCTTC. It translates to CSVVPGGGSYGYTF.

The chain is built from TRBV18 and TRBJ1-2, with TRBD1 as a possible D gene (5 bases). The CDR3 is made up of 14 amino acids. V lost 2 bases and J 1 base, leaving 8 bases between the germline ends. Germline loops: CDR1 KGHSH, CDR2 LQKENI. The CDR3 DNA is TGTGCCAGCTCACCAGCAGGGTATAACTATGGCTACACCTTC. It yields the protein CASSPAGYNYGYTF.

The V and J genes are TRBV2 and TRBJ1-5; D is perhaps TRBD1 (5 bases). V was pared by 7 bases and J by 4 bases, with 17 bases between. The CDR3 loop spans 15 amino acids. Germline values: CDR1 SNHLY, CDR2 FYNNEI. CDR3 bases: TGTGCCAGCACCACGGGACTACCAATTAATCAGCCCCAGCATTTT. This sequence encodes CASTTGLPINQPQHF. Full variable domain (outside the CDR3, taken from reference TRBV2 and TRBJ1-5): EPEVTQTPSHQVTQMGQEVILRCVPISNHLYFYWYRQILGQKVEFLVSFYNNEISEKSEIFDDQFSVERPDGSNFTLKIRSTKLEDSAMYFCASTTGLPINQPQHFGDGTRLSIL.

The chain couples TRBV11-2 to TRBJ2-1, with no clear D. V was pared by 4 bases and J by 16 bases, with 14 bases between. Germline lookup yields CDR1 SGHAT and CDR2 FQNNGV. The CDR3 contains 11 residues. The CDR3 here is CASSSDGPPFF. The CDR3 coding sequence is TGTGCCAGCAGCTCCGACGGGCCACCCTTCTTC.

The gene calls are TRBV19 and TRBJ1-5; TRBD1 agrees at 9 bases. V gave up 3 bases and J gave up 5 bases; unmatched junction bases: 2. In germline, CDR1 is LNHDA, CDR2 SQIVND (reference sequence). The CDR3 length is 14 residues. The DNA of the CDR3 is TGTGCCAGTAGTATGAGGACAGGGGATCAGCCCCAGCATTTT. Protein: CASSMRTGDQPQHF.

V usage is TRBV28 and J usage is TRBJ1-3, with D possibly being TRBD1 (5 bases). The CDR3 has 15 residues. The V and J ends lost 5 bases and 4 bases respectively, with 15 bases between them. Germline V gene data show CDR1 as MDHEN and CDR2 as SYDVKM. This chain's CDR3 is CASSPIGTAGNTIYF. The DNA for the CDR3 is TGTGCCAGCAGTCCTATTGGGACTGCAGGAAACACCATATATTTT.

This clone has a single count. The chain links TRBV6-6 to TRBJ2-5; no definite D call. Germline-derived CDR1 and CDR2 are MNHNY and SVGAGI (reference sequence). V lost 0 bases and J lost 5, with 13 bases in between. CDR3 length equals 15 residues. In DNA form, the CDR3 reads TGTGCCAGCAGTTACTCGATAGTAGAGGAGGAGACCCAGTACTTC. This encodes CASSYSIVEEETQYF.

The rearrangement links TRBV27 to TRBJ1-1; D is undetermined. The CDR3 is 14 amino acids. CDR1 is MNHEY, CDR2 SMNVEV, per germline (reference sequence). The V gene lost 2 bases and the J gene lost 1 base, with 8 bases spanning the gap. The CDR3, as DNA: TGTGCCAGCAGTTTAACGGAGAAGAACACTGAAGCTTTCTTT. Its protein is CASSLTEKNTEAFF.

The CDR3 reads CASSWGPDTQYF. CDR3 DNA sequence: TGTGCCAGCAGTTGGGGTCCAGATACGCAGTATTTT. This chain links TRBV2 with TRBJ2-3; D gene unclear. This CDR3 comprises 12 residues. V gave up 5 bases and J gave up 4 bases, with 7 bases separating them. CDR1 and CDR2 from the germline V gene are SNHLY and FYNNEI.

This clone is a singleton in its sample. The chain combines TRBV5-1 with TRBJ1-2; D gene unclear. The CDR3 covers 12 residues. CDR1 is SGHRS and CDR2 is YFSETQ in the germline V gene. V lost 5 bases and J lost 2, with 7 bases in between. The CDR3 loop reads CASRSGNYGYTF. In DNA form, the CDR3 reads TGCGCCAGCAGAAGTGGGAACTATGGCTACACCTTC. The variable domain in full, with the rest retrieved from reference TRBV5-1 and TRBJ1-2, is KAGVTQTPRYLIKTRGQQVTLSCSPISGHRSVSWYQQTPGQGLQFLFEYFSETQRNKGNFPGRFSGRQFSNSRSEMNVSTLELGDSALYLCASRSGNYGYTFGSGTRLTVV.

CDR3 residues: CASSKRGIYEQYF. The CDR3 DNA reads TGTGCCAGTAGTAAGCGGGGGATCTACGAGCAGTACTTC. The V and J genes are TRBV19 and TRBJ2-7; 8 bases fit TRBD2. J lost 3 bases, V lost 4 bases, and 2 bases had no gene match. Germline CDR1 is LNHDA and CDR2 is SQIVND (reference sequence). The length of the CDR3 is 13 residues.

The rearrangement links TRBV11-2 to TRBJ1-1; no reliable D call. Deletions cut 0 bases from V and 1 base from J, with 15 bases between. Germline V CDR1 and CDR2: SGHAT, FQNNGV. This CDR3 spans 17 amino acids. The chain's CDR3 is CASSLEQRAGENTEAFF. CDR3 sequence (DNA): TGTGCCAGCAGCTTAGAGCAAAGGGCAGGCGAGAACACTGAAGCTTTCTTT.

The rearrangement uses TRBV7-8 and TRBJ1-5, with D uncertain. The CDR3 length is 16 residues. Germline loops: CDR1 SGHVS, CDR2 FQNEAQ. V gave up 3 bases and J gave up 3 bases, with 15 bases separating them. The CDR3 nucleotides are TGTGCCAGCAGCTTTGGAGGGCGAGCAATCAATCAGCCCCAGCATTTT. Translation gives CASSFGGRAINQPQHF. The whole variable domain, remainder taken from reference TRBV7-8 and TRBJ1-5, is GAGVSQSPRYKVAKRGQDVALRCDPISGHVSLFWYQQALGQGPEFLTYFQNEAQLDKSGLPSDRFFAERPEGSVSTLKIQRTQQEDSAVYLCASSFGGRAINQPQHFGDGTRLSIL.

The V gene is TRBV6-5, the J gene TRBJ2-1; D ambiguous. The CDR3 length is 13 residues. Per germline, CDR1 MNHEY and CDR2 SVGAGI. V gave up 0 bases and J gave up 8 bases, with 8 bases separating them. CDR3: CASSYSPRDEQFF. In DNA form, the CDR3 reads TGTGCCAGCAGTTACTCTCCCCGGGATGAGCAGTTCTTC.

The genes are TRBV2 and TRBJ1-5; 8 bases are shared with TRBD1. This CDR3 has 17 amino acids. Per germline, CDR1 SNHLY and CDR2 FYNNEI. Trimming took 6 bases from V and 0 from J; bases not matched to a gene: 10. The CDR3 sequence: CASSARTGPYSNQPQHF. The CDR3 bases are TGTGCCAGCAGCGCGAGGACAGGGCCATATAGCAATCAGCCCCAGCATTTT.

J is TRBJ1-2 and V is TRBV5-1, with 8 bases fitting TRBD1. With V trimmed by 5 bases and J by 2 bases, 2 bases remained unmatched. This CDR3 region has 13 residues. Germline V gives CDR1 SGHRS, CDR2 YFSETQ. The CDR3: CASRPGGNYGYTF. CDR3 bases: TGCGCCAGCAGGCCAGGGGGCAACTATGGCTACACCTTC.

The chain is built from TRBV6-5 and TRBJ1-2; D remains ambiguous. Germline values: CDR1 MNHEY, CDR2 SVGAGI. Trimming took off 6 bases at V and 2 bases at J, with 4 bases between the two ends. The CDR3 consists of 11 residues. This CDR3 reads CASRRNYGYTF. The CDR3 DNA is TGTGCCAGCAGGAGGAACTATGGCTACACCTTC.

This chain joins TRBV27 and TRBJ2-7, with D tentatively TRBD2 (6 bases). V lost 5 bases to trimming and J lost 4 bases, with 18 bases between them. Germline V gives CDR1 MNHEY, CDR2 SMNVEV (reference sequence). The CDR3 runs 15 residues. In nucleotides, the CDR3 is TGTGCCAGCAGTCCCCGGAGTGCGGGGCCTTACGAGCAGTACTTC. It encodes CASSPRSAGPYEQYF.

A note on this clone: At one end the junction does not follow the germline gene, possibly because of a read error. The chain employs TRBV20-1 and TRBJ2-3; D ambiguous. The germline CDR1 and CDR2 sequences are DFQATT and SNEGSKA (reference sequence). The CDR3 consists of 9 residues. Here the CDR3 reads CSARDPLRW. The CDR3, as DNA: TGCAGTGCTAGAGACCCCCTGCGTTGG.

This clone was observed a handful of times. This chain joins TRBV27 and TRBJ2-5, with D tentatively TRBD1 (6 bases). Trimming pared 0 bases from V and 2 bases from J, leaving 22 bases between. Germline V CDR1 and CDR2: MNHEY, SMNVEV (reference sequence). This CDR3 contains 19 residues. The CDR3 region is CASSLSDAARGDRQETQYF. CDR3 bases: TGTGCCAGCAGTTTATCGGACGCCGCCAGGGGTGACAGGCAAGAGACCCAGTACTTC.

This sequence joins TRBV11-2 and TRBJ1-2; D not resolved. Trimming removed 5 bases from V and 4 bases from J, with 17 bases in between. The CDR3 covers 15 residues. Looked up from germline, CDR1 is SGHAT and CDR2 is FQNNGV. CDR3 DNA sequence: TGTGCCAGCAGCCCCGTTCGGAGGACGGGCTATGGCTACACCTTC. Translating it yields CASSPVRRTGYGYTF.

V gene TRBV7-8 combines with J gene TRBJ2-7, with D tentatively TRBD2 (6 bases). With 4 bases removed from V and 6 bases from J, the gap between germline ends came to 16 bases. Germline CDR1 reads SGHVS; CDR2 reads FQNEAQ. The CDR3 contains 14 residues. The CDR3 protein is CASSWSAGPSEQYF. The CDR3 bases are TGTGCCAGCAGCTGGTCAGCGGGCCCCAGCGAGCAGTACTTC.

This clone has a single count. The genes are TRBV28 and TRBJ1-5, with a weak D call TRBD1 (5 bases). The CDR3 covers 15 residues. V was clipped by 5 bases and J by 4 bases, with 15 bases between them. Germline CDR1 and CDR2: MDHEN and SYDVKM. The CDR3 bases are TGTGCCAGCAGTATAGGGGCCGAAGGAAATCAGCCCCAGCATTTT. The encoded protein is CASSIGAEGNQPQHF.

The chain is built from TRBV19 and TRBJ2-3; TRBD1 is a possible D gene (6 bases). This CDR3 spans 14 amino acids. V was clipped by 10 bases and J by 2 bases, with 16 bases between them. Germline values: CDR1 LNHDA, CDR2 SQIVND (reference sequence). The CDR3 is CATSLGQFTDTQYF. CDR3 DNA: TGTGCCACTAGCCTCGGACAGTTCACAGATACGCAGTATTTT. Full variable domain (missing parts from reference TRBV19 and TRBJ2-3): DGGITQSPKYLFRKEGQNVTLSCEQNLNHDAMYWYRQDPGQGLRLIYYSQIVNDFQKGDIAEGYSVSREKKESFPLTVTSAQKNPTAFYLCATSLGQFTDTQYFGPGTRLTVL.

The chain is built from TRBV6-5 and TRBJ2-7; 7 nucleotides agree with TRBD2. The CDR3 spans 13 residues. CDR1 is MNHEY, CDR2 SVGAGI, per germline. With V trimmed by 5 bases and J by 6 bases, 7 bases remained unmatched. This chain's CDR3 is CASSGLGLREQYF. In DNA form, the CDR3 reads TGTGCCAGCAGTGGACTAGGACTTCGCGAGCAGTACTTC.